Below, one TCR beta chain is given with its context. Seattle patient enrollment occurred during active infection, with longitudinal follow-up thereafter. This record belongs to a study of blood T cell repertoires in COVID-19. On the study more broadly: Sample material is recorded as cDNA or gDNA derived from T cells, B-cell-depleted T cells, or PBMCs.

Original handling: Reference gene primer amplification yielded estimated nucleated cell counts. Clones were sequenced by immunoSEQ multiplex PCR, and TCRdb holds only the in-frame ones, with some missing. V and J calls and clone size are as listed in that table; D and trimming were resolved from the DNA. The table shows about 150,000 clones, with approximately 85% occurring only once. This TCR came from a man in his sixties with COVID-19, enrolled during active disease. Sequencing used peripheral blood.

The CDR3 DNA sequence: TGTGCCAGTAGTATGACCAGGGGGCTTCGGCAGCCCCAGCATTTT. The encoded protein is CASSMTRGLRQPQHF. V usage is TRBV19 and J usage is TRBJ1-5; TRBD1 agrees at 8 bases. Trimming cost V 3 bases and J 7 bases; bases outside gene matches: 8. Germline V gene data show CDR1 as LNHDA and CDR2 as SQIVND (reference sequence). The CDR3 runs to 15 residues. Variable domain in full (rest from reference TRBV19 and TRBJ1-5): DGGITQSPKYLFRKEGQNVTLSCEQNLNHDAMYWYRQDPGQGLRLIYYSQIVNDFQKGDIAEGYSVSREKKESFPLTVTSAQKNPTAFYLCASSMTRGLRQPQHFGDGTRLSIL.